Each of the 26 T cell receptor beta chains below was sequenced from the same sample in a study of graft-versus-host responses after intestinal transplantation. Generated by immunoSEQ multiplex PCR, the TCRdb table keeps only in-frame clones and is missing some. The sample lists just over 20,000 clones, roughly 92% occurring once. Specimen: PBMCs, collected roughly 270 days after intestinal transplant. These receptors were collected from a human patient who received an intestinal transplant, so some T cells may come from the graft donor.

V is TRBV28 and J is TRBJ1-2; D uncertain. V gave up 3 bases and J gave up 8 bases, with 13 bases separating them. Germline-derived CDR1 and CDR2 are MDHEN and SYDVKM. The CDR3 contains 13 residues. The CDR3 DNA reads as TGTGCCAGCAGTTTTCAGGTGTCTAGGGGCTACACCTTC. Residues: CASSFQVSRGYTF.

The V call is TRBV6-5, the J call TRBJ1-4; D remains unclear. The length of the CDR3 is 15 residues. Germline V gene sequence: CDR1 MNHEY, CDR2 SVGAGI. Deletions cut 5 bases from V and 5 bases from J, with 15 bases between. The CDR3 DNA follows: TGTGCCAGCAGTGCCGTCTGGACGGAGAATGAAAAACTGTTTTTT. Translation gives CASSAVWTENEKLFF.

The chain carries TRBV28 and TRBJ1-2; D unresolved. Germline V gene lookup returns CDR1 MDHEN and CDR2 SYDVKM. V was trimmed by 10 bases and J by 4 bases, leaving 16 bases between them. The length of the CDR3 is 13 residues. The CDR3 nucleotides are TGTGCCACCCAATCCGGCAGCTTCTATGGCTACACCTTC. This gives the protein CATQSGSFYGYTF.

The rearrangement joins TRBV29-1 to TRBJ2-1; D not resolved. Per germline, CDR1 SQVTM and CDR2 ANQGSEA. The V end lost 4 bases, the J end lost 2 bases, and 6 bases lay between the germline ends. The CDR3 is 12 amino acids. The chain's CDR3 is CSVGLAYNEQFF. The CDR3 region has the DNA TGCAGCGTTGGGCTAGCCTACAATGAGCAGTTCTTC.

The chain couples TRBV9 to TRBJ1-1, with 7 bases aligning to TRBD1. CDR3 length equals 14 residues. The germline V gene encodes CDR1 SGDLS and CDR2 YYNGEE. V was clipped by 1 base and J by 5 bases; unmatched bases: 5. The CDR3 spells CASSVRQGWTEAFF. Here the CDR3 DNA reads TGTGCCAGCAGCGTACGACAGGGATGGACTGAAGCTTTCTTT.

This sequence joins TRBV15 and TRBJ1-1; D is uncertain. The V gene's germline CDR1 is LNHNV and CDR2 YYDKDF (reference sequence). Trimming shortened V by 0 bases and J by 5 bases, and 13 bases separated the two germline ends. CDR3 length equals 15 residues. CDR3 in amino acids: CATSRDSVAYTEAFF. The CDR3 DNA is TGTGCCACCAGCAGAGATTCTGTTGCTTATACTGAAGCTTTCTTT.

This chain joins TRBV28 and TRBJ2-3; weak D call: TRBD2 (5 bases). Trimming stripped 5 bases from V and 4 bases from J, with 10 bases between. Germline CDR1 is MDHEN and CDR2 is SYDVKM. The CDR3 has 13 residues. The CDR3 sequence is CASSPASPDTQYF. The CDR3 DNA is TGTGCCAGCAGTCCCGCTAGCCCAGATACGCAGTATTTT.

The V and J genes are TRBV5-1 and TRBJ2-7; D call uncertain. This CDR3 is built from 13 residues. V was clipped by 0 bases and J by 3 bases, with 7 bases between them. CDR1 is SGHRS and CDR2 is YFSETQ in the germline V gene. The CDR3 loop reads CASSLGEDYEQYF. The CDR3, as DNA: TGCGCCAGCAGCTTGGGGGAAGACTACGAGCAGTACTTC.

The V and J genes are TRBV5-5 and TRBJ1-5, with D maybe TRBD1 (5 bases). Trimming left V 1 base short and J 7 bases short, with 15 bases between. CDR1 is SGHKS, CDR2 YYEKEE, per germline (reference sequence). The CDR3 is made up of 15 amino acids. Written as DNA, the CDR3 is TGTGCCAGCAGCTTGAACGGCCAGGGAGGCCAGCCCCAGCATTTT. This sequence encodes CASSLNGQGGQPQHF.

The chain recombines TRBV19 with TRBJ1-5; perhaps TRBD1 as D (5 bases). Germline assignment: CDR1 LNHDA and CDR2 SQIVND (reference sequence). V was cut by 5 bases and J by 0 bases, with 11 bases left in between. CDR3 length: 15 amino acids. The CDR3 DNA reads TGTGCCAGTAGTCCGACAGTATATAGCAATCAGCCCCAGCATTTT. Amino acids: CASSPTVYSNQPQHF.

The chain recombines TRBV15 with TRBJ1-2; D unclear. Germline V lookup: CDR1 LNHNV, CDR2 YYDKDF (reference sequence). The CDR3 is 13 amino acids. V was cut by 3 bases and J by 3 bases, with 8 bases left in between. As DNA, the CDR3 is TGTGCCACCAGCAGCCCGGAGCACTATGGCTACACCTTC. It is translated as CATSSPEHYGYTF.

The chain couples TRBV7-9 to TRBJ1-1; no firm D call. Trimming left V 6 bases short and J 0 bases short, with 8 bases between. Germline CDR1 is SEHNR and CDR2 is FQNEAQ (reference sequence). CDR3 size: 13 residues. CDR3 in DNA: TGTGCCAGCAGGCTAGACGTGAACACTGAAGCTTTCTTT. Translation: CASRLDVNTEAFF.

This chain connects TRBV5-1 to TRBJ2-3, with D perhaps TRBD1 (6 bases). The CDR3 sequence is 19 residues long. Germline assignment: CDR1 SGHRS and CDR2 YFSETQ. V lost 0 bases and J 1 base, leaving 21 bases between the germline ends. CDR3 region: CASSLGHPRQVRRTDTQYF. DNA of the CDR3: TGCGCCAGCAGCTTGGGCCACCCTCGACAGGTTCGGCGCACAGATACGCAGTATTTT.

The chain employs TRBV19 and TRBJ2-1; no definite D call. This CDR3 has 16 residues. Trimming left V 3 bases short and J 0 bases short, with 12 bases between. Germline V CDR1 and CDR2: LNHDA, SQIVND (reference sequence). Here the CDR3 DNA reads TGTGCCAGTAGTATTTTGGGCGAGAGCTCCTACAATGAGCAGTTCTTC. Its protein product is CASSILGESSYNEQFF. Complete variable domain (other parts from reference TRBV19 and TRBJ2-1): DGGITQSPKYLFRKEGQNVTLSCEQNLNHDAMYWYRQDPGQGLRLIYYSQIVNDFQKGDIAEGYSVSREKKESFPLTVTSAQKNPTAFYLCASSILGESSYNEQFFGPGTRLTVL.

This clone was seen just once. The chain is built from TRBV7-6 and TRBJ2-3; perhaps TRBD2 as D (6 bases). In germline, CDR1 is SGHVS, CDR2 FNYEAQ. The V and J ends lost 5 bases and 0 bases respectively, with 9 bases between them. This CDR3 is 14 amino acids long. The CDR3 coding sequence is TGTGCCAGCAGCGCCGGGACTAGCACAGATACGCAGTATTTT. It specifies CASSAGTSTDTQYF.

The chain recombines TRBV7-9 with TRBJ2-5; 11 nucleotides agree with TRBD1. The V gene end was trimmed by 5 bases and the J gene end by 4 bases; junction bases not matched to a gene: 6. The CDR3 contains 15 residues. Germline CDR1 and CDR2: SEHNR and FQNEAQ (reference sequence). CDR3 sequence reads: CASSAPGQGGETQYF. Written as DNA, the CDR3 is TGTGCCAGCAGCGCTCCGGGACAGGGGGGAGAGACCCAGTACTTC.

The gene calls are TRBV9 and TRBJ2-3; 10 bases are shared with TRBD2. Germline CDR1 SGDLS, CDR2 YYNGEE. The CDR3 consists of 19 residues. The trim removed 3 bases at V and 3 bases at J, leaving 16 bases unmatched. CDR3 bases: TGTGCCAGCAGCGGCCGCTCCGTCCTAGCGGGAGAGGGGACAGATACGCAGTATTTT. Its translation: CASSGRSVLAGEGTDTQYF.

The rearrangement links TRBV27 to TRBJ2-7; the D gene is possibly TRBD1 (5 bases). CDR1 is MNHEY and CDR2 is SMNVEV in the germline V gene (reference sequence). Deletions cut 6 bases from V and 9 bases from J, with 24 bases between. There are 15 residues in the CDR3. CDR3 in DNA: TGTGCCAGCAGCTTTAGGGGCGCGTCTCCGAAAGGGCAGTACTTC. Encoded protein: CASSFRGASPKGQYF.

V is TRBV15 and J is TRBJ2-7; possible D gene TRBD2, 7 bases. Trimming shortened V by 0 bases and J by 7 bases, and 22 bases separated the two germline ends. CDR3 length: 17 residues. From germline, CDR1 is LNHNV and CDR2 YYDKDF (reference sequence). The CDR3 DNA reads as TGTGCCACCAGCAGAGATCTCTCAGGGCAGGGGACTAAGGAGCAGTACTTC. It specifies CATSRDLSGQGTKEQYF.

This CDR3 reads CASSPGQGVEQETQYF. CDR3 DNA: TGCGCCAGCAGCCCAGGACAGGGGGTGGAACAAGAGACCCAGTACTTC. The rearrangement links TRBV5-1 to TRBJ2-5, with 10 bases lining up with TRBD1. After removal of 4 bases from V and 2 bases from J, the junction contained 8 bases not matched to a gene. This CDR3 region has 16 residues. Germline values: CDR1 SGHRS, CDR2 YFSETQ.

The chain has TRBV7-9 and TRBJ2-5, with no clear D. Per the germline V gene, CDR1 is SEHNR and CDR2 is FQNEAQ (reference sequence). The CDR3 spans 12 residues. V shed 0 bases and J shed 5 bases, with 4 bases lying between them. The CDR3 DNA sequence: TGTGCCAGCAGCTTAGCGCAGGAGACCCAGTACTTC. Amino acid sequence: CASSLAQETQYF.

The chain links TRBV6-4 to TRBJ2-4; 10 bases map to TRBD1. Germline CDR1 MRHNA, CDR2 SNTAGT. V lost 4 bases to trimming and J lost 0 bases; unmatched junction nucleotides: 15. The CDR3 covers 20 residues. CDR3 sequence: CASSGTGTGVRCIAKNIQYF. For the CDR3, the DNA is TGTGCCAGCAGTGGGACCGGGACAGGGGTCCGCTGTATAGCCAAAAACATTCAGTACTTC.

The chain uses TRBV19 and TRBJ2-7; perhaps TRBD1 as D (6 bases). The germline gives CDR1 LNHDA, CDR2 SQIVND (reference sequence). Trimming removed 5 bases from V and 9 bases from J, with 20 bases in between. The CDR3 sequence is 14 residues long. The chain's CDR3 is CASSSTGVYTPQYF. The CDR3 bases are TGTGCCAGTAGTTCGACAGGTGTGTATACGCCGCAGTACTTC.

The rearrangement uses TRBV30 and TRBJ1-5, with D tentatively TRBD1 (6 bases). Germline CDR1 GTSNPN, CDR2 SVGIG (reference sequence). V was trimmed by 0 bases and J by 6 bases, leaving 12 bases between them. This CDR3 contains 14 residues. Written as DNA, the CDR3 is TGTGCCTGGAGTGTTGGGGGGCTGGGTCAGCCCCAGCATTTT. Protein: CAWSVGGLGQPQHF.

The chain recombines TRBV4-1 with TRBJ1-2; 8 bases match TRBD1. CDR3 length: 18 amino acids. Per germline, CDR1 MGHRA and CDR2 YSYEKL. After removal of 3 bases from V and 2 bases from J, the junction contained 14 bases not matched to a gene. The CDR3 DNA reads TGCGCCAGCAGCCACCTACCCATCCGGACAGGGCGAAACTATGGCTACACCTTC. It encodes CASSHLPIRTGRNYGYTF.

The chain joins TRBV7-3 to TRBJ1-5, with 8 positions matching TRBD1. V trimming: 5 bases; J trimming: 2 bases; junction bases outside the gene matches: 2. There are 14 residues in the CDR3. The germline CDR1 and CDR2 sequences are SGHTA and FQGTGA. The CDR3 nucleotides read TGTGCCAGCAGCGAACAGGGGGGCAATCAGCCCCAGCATTTT. This codes for CASSEQGGNQPQHF.